This TCR beta chain was obtained from a study of lymphopenia after photon versus proton radiotherapy. Broader study findings: After the lymphocyte nadir, photon-treated repertoires showed oligoclonal expansion, especially of CD8+ Temra cells. Proton therapy kept repertoires fairly stable, unlike photons, which gained effector/memory cells. Post-nadir TCR diversity decline inversely tracked overall survival among those who died. Only patients who died were analyzed for survival; proton advantage is unproven.

Clones were sequenced by immunoSEQ multiplex PCR, and TCRdb holds only the in-frame ones, with some missing. The data contain about 49,000 clones, about four fifths of them seen just once; the ten biggest clones take up around 30%. This clone came up once. Its specificity is not known. V was pared by 1 base and J by 4 bases, with 4 bases between. CDR3 length: 12 amino acids. The V gene's germline CDR1 is GTSNPN and CDR2 SVGIG (reference sequence). Source: peripheral blood, taken from a patient treated with photon-based radiotherapy. This TCR was sampled from a man between 50 and 59 years old with gastric cancer. The chain links TRBV30 to TRBJ2-2, with D hard to call. The CDR3, as DNA: TGTGCCTGGAGTGGGGGCACCGGGGAGCTGTTTTTT. Translating it yields CAWSGGTGELFF.